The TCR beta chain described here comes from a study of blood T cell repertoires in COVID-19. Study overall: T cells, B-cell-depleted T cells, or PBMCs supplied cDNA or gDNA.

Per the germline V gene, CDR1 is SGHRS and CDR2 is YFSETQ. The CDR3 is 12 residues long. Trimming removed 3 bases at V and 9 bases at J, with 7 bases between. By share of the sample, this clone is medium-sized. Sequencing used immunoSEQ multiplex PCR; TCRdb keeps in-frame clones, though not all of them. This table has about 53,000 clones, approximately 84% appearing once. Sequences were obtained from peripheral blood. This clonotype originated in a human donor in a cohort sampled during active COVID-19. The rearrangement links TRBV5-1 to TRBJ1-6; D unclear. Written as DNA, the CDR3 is TGCGCCAGCAGCTCCCCGGGTTCACCCCTCCACTTT. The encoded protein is CASSSPGSPLHF. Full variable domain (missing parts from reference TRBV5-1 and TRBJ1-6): KAGVTQTPRYLIKTRGQQVTLSCSPISGHRSVSWYQQTPGQGLQFLFEYFSETQRNKGNFPGRFSGRQFSNSRSEMNVSTLELGDSALYLCASSSPGSPLHFGNGTRLTVT.